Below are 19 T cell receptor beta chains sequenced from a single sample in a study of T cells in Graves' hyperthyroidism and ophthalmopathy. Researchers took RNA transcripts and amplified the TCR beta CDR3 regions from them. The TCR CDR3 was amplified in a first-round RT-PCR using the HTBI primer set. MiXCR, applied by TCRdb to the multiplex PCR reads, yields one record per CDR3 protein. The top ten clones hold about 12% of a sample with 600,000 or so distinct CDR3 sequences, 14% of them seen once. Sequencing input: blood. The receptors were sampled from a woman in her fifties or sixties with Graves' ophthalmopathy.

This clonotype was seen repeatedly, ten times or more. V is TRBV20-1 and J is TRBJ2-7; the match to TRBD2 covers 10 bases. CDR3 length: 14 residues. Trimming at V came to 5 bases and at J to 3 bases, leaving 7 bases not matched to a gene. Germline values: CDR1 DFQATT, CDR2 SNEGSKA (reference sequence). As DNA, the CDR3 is TGCAGTGCTGGAGGGGGGACTAGCGACTACGAGCAGTACTTC. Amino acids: CSAGGGTSDYEQYF.

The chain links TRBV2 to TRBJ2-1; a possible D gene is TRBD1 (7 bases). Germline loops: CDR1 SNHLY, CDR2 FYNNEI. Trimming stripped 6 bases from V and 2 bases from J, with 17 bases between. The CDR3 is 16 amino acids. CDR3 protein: CASSRETGRPYNEQFF. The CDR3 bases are TGTGCCAGCAGCAGAGAGACAGGGAGGCCCTACAATGAGCAGTTCTTC. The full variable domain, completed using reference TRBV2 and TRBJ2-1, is EPEVTQTPSHQVTQMGQEVILRCVPISNHLYFYWYRQILGQKVEFLVSFYNNEISEKSEIFDDQFSVERPDGSNFTLKIRSTKLEDSAMYFCASSRETGRPYNEQFFGPGTRLTVL.

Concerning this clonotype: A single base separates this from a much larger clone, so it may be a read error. The CDR3 DNA is TGTGCCAGCAGTTACTCCTTCTACGAGCAGTTCTTC. Encoded protein: CASSYSFYEQFF. The chain couples TRBV6-5 to TRBJ2-1; D is unresolved. The CDR3 has 12 residues. The V end lost 0 bases, the J end lost 10 bases, and 7 bases lay between the germline ends. Germline V gives CDR1 MNHEY, CDR2 SVGAGI.

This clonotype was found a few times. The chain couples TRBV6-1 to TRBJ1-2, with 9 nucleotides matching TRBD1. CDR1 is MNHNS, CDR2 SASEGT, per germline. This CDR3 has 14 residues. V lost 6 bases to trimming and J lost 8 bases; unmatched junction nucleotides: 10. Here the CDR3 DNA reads TGTGCCAGCAGAACGACAGGGGGGGCGTTCGGCTACACCTTC. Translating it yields CASRTTGGAFGYTF.

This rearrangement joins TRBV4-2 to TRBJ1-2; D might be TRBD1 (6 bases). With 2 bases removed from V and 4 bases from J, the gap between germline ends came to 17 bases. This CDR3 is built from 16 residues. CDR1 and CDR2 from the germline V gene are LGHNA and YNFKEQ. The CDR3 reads CASSQRGGKRGYGYTF. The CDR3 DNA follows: TGTGCCAGCAGCCAAAGGGGGGGGAAGCGCGGCTATGGCTACACCTTC.

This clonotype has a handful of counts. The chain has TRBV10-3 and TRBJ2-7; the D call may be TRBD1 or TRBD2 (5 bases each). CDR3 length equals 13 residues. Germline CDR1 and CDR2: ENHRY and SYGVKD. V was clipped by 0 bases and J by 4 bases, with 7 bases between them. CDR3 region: CAISESGGYEQYF. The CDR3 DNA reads TGTGCCATCAGTGAGTCTGGGGGATACGAGCAGTACTTC.

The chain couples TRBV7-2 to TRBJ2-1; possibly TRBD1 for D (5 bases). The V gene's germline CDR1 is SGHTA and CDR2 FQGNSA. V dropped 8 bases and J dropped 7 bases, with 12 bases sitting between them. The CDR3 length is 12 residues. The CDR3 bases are TGTGCCAGCCTCCCCCACAGGAATGAGCAGTTCTTC. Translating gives CASLPHRNEQFF.

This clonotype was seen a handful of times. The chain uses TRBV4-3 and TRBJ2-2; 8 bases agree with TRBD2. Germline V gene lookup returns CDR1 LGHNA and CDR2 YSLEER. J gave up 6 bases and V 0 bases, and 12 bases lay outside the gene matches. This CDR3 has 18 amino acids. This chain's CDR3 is CASSQDRRLAIFPGELFF. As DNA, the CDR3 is TGCGCCAGCAGCCAAGATAGGCGACTAGCGATCTTCCCCGGGGAGCTGTTTTTT.

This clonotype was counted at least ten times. The CDR3 loop is CASSVALAGLEQFF. The CDR3 bases are TGTGCCAGCAGCGTAGCTCTAGCGGGACTTGAGCAGTTCTTC. This chain joins TRBV9 and TRBJ2-1; 9 bases match TRBD2. Germline CDR1 and CDR2: SGDLS and YYNGEE. The length of the CDR3 is 14 residues. With V trimmed by 0 bases and J by 9 bases, 4 bases remained unmatched.

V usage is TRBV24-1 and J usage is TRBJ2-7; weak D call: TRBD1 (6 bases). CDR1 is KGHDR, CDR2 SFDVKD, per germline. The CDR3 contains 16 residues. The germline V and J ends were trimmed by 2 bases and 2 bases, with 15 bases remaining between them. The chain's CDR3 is CATSDSRQANTYEQYF. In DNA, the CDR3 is TGTGCCACCAGTGATTCCAGACAGGCTAACACCTACGAGCAGTACTTC.

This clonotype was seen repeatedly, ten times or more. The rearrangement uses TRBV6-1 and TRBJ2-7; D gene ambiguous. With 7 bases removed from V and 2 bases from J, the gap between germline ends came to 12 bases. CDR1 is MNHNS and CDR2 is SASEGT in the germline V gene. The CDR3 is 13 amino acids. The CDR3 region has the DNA TGTGCCAGCATTCGAAAAAGCCCCTACGAGCAGTACTTC. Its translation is CASIRKSPYEQYF.

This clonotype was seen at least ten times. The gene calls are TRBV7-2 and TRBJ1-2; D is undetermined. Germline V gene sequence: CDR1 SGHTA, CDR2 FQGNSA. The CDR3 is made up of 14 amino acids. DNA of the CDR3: TGTGCTACCGCATTGGATGACCTTAACTATGGCTACACCTTC. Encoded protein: CATALDDLNYGYTF.

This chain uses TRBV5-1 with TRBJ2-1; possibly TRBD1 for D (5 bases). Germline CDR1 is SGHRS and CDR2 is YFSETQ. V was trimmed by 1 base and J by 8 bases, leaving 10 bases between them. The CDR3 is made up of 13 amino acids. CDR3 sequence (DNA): TGCGCCAGCAGCTTGACTACAGGCTATGAGCAGTTCTTC. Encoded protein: CASSLTTGYEQFF.

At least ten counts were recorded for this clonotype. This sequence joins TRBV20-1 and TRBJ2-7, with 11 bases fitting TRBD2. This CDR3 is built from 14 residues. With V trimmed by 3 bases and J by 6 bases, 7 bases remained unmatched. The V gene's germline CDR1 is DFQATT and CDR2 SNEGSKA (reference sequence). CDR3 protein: CSASTSGSYSEQYF. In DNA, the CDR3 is TGCAGTGCTAGCACTAGCGGGAGTTATTCCGAGCAGTACTTC.

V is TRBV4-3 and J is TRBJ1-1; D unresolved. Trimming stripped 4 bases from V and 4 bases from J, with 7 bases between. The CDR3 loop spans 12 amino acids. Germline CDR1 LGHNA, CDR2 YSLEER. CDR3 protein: CASSRSSTEAFF. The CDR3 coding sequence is TGCGCCAGCAGCCGGAGTAGCACTGAAGCTTTCTTT.

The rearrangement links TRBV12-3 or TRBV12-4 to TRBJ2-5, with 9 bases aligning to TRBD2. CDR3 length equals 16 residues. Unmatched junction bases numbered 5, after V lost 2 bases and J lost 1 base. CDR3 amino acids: CASSLSLRGGQETQYF. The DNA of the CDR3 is TGTGCCAGCAGTTTAAGTCTGCGGGGGGGCCAAGAGACCCAGTACTTC.

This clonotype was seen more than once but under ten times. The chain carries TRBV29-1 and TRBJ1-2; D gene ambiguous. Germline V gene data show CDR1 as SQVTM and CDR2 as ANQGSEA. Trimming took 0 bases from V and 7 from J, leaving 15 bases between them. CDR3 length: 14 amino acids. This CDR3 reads CSVEDLSPESGYTF. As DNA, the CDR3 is TGCAGCGTTGAAGACCTTAGTCCGGAGAGTGGCTACACCTTC.

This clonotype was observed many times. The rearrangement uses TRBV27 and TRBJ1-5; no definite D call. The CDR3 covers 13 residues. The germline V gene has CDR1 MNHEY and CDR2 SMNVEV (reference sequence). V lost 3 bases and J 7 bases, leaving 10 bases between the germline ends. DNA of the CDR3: TGTGCCAGCAGTTTTGGTTACAGCCAGCCCCAGCATTTT. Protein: CASSFGYSQPQHF.

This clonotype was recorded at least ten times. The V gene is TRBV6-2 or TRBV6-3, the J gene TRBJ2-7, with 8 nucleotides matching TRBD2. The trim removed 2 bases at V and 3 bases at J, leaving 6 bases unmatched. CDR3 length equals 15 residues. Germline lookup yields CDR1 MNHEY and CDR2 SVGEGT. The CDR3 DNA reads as TGTGCCAGCAGTTACCTGCGGGAGGTTCACTACGAGCAGTACTTC. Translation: CASSYLREVHYEQYF.